Listed here is a single T cell receptor (beta chain). Its antigen remains unknown. Via MiXCR, TCRdb re-called the reads, giving one row per CDR3 protein. Among approximately 110,000 distinct CDR3 sequences listed, approximately 30% were seen once. This CDR3 spans 16 amino acids. The trim removed 5 bases at V and 4 bases at J, leaving 9 bases unmatched. From germline, CDR1 is SGHVS and CDR2 FQNEAQ. The entry originates in a study of T cell repertoires in cytomegalovirus infection. On the study more broadly: Use of recently identified HLA-C-restricted and well-studied HLA-B-restricted CMV epitopes was part of the study. Indications of both CMV infection and matching HLA type were provided by public TCR beta signatures.

Regarding the study as a whole: The study found HLA-C-restricted CMV-specific TCR beta clonotypes dominating the ex vivo response.

The sequencing used CD8+ T cells from cultured PBMCs, collected from culture after CMV antigen stimulation. This TCR was sampled from a human donor in good health (CMV status not recorded). Some clones in this sample may be carry-over from other donors' samples. The genes are TRBV7-8 and TRBJ2-1, with 9 bases identical to TRBD1. Written as DNA, the CDR3 is TGTGCCAGCAGCGGATGGACAGGGGAGGTTTACAATGAGCAGTTCTTC. Translating it yields CASSGWTGEVYNEQFF.